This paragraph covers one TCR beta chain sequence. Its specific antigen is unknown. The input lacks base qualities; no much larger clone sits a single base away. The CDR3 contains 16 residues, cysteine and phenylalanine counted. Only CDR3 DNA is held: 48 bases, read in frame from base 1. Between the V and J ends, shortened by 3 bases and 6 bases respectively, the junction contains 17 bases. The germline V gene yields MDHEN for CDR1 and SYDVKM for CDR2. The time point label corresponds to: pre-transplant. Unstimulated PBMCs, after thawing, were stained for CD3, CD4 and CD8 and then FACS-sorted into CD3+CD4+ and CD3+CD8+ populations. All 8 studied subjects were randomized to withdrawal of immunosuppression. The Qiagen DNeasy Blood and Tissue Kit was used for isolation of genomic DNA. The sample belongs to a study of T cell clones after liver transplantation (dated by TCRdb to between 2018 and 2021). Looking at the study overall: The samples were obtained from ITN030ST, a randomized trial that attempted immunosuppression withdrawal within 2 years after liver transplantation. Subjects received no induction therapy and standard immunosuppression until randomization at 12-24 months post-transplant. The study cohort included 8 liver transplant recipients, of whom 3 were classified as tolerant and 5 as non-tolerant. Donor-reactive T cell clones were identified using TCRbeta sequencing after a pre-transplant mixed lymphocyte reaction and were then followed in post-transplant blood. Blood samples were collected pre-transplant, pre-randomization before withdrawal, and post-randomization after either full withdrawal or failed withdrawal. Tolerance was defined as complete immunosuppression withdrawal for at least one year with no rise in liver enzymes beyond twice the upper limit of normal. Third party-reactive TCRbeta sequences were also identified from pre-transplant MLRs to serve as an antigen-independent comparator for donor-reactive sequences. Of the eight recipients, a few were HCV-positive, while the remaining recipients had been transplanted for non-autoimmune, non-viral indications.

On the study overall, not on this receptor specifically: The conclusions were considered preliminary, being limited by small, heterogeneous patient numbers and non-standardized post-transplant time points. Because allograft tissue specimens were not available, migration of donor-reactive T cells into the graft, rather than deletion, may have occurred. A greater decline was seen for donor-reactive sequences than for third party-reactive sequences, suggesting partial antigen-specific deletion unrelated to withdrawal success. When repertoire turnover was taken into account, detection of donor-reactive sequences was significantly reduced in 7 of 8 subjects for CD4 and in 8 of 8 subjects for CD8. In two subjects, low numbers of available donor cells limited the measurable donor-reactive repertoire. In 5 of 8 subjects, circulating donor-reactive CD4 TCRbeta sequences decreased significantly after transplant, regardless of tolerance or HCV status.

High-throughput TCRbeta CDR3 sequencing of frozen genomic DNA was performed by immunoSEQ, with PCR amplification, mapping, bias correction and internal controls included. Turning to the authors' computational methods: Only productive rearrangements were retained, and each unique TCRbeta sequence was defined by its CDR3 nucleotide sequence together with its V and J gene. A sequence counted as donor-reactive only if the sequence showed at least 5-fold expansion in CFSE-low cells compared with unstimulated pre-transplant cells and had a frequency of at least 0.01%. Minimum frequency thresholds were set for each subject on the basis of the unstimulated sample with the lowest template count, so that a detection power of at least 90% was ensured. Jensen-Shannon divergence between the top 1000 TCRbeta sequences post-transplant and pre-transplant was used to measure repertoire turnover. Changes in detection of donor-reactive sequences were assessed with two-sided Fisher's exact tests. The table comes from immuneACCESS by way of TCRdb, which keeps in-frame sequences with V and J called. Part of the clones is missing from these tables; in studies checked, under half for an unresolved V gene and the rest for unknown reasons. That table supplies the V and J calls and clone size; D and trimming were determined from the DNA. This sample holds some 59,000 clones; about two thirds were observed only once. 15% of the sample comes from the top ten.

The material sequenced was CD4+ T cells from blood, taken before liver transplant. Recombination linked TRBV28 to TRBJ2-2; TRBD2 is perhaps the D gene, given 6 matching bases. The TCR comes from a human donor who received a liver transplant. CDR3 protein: CASSFTRWGDAGELFF. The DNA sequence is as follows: TGTGCCAGCAGTTTTACTCGATGGGGGGATGCCGGGGAGCTGTTTTTT.